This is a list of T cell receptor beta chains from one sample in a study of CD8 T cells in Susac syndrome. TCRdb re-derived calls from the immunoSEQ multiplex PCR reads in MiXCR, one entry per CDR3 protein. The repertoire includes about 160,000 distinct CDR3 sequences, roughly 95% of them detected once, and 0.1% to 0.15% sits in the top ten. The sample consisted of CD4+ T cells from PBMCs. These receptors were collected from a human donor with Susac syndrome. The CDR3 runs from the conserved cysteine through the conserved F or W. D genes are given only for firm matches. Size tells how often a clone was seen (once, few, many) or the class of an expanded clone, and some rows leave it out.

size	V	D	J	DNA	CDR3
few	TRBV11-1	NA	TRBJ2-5	TGTGCCAGCAGCCCCCCGGGCGGGGTGTTGGAAGAGACCCAGTACTTC	CASSPPGGVLEETQYF
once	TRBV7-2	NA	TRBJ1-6	TGTGCCAGCAGCCCTCAACAGGGCGTGGGTTCACCCCTCCACTTT	CASSPQQGVGSPLHF
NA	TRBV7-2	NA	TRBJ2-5	TGTGCCAGCAGCTTAACTAGCCGACAAGAGACCCAGTACTTC	CASSLTSRQETQYF
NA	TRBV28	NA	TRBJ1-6	TGTGCCAGCGGTTCTAGCTCCTATAATTCACCCCTCCACTTT	CASGSSSYNSPLHF
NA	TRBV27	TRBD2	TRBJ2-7	TGTGCCAGCAGGCCCCTACCGGGACTATACTACGAGCAGTACTTC	CASRPLPGLYYEQYF
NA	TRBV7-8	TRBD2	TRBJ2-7	TGTGCCAGCAGCTTATCGGGAGGCAACGGCGAGCAGTACTTC	CASSLSGGNGEQYF
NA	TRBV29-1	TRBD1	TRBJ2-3	TGCAGCGCCTTCCCGGACAGGGGTACAGATACGCAGTATTTT	CSAFPDRGTDTQYF
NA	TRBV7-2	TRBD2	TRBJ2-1	TGTGCCAGCAGCTTGGAGCGGGGGGCCTACAATGAGCAGTTCTTC	CASSLERGAYNEQFF
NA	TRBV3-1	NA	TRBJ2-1	TGTGCCAGCAGCCAAGATCCCAGAAAATACAATGAGCAGTTCTTC	CASSQDPRKYNEQFF
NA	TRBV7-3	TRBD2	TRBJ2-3	TGTGCCAGCAGCCTCCAGCGGGGGGCGGGAGATACGCAGTATTTT	CASSLQRGAGDTQYF
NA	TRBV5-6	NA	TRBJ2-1	TGTGCCAGCAGCTTGGTGGGCAGATCCCATGAGCAGTTCTTC	CASSLVGRSHEQFF
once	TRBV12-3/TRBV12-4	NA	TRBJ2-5	TGTGCCAGCACCTCCTCCCCCCCTGAGACCCAGTACTTC	CASTSSPPETQYF
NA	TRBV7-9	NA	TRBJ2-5	TGTGCCAGCAGCCGGACAGTGGAGACCCAGTACTTC	CASSRTVETQYF
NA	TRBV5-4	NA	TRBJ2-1	TGTGCCAGCAGCTTGGACAGGGTGTCCTACAATGAGCAGTTCTTC	CASSLDRVSYNEQFF
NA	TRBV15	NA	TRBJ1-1	TGTGCCACCAGCAGAGATACGTGGGAGGGAGCTTTCTTT	CATSRDTWEGAFF
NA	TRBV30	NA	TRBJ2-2	TGTGCCTGGAGTCTAGCGCCCAGCGGGGAGCTGTTTTTT	CAWSLAPSGELFF
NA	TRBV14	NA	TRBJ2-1	TGTGCCAGCAGCGGGGGTCCCAGGGTGTCGTTCTTC	CASSGGPRVSFF
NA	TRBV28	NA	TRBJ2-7	TGTGCCAGCAGTCCCCCCCCAAACTCCTACGAGCAGTACTTC	CASSPPPNSYEQYF
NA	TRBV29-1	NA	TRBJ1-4	TGCAGCGTCCAGGCGAGAAATGAAAAACTGTTTTTT	CSVQARNEKLFF
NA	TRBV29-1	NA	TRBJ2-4	TGCAGCGGGGCGGAGGGAGTTGGTACGAACATTCAGTACTTC	CSGAEGVGTNIQYF
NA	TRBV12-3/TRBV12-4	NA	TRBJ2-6	TGTGCCAGCAGTTACCGGACAGCGTACCCTGGGGCCAACGTCCTGACTTTC	CASSYRTAYPGANVLTF
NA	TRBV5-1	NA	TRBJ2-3	TGCGCCAGCAGCTTGGATACCCGGGGGTCAGATACGCAGTATTTT	CASSLDTRGSDTQYF
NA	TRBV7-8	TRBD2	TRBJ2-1	TGTGCCAGCAGCTTAGCACCTAGCGGGGTCCATGAGCAGTTCTTC	CASSLAPSGVHEQFF
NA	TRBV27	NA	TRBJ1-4	TGTGCCAGCAGAGAAATAGGTCCCAATGAAAAACTGTTTTTT	CASREIGPNEKLFF
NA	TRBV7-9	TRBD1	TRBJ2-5	TGTGCCAGCAGTCCCGGGACAGGGAAATCGGAGACCCAGTACTTC	CASSPGTGKSETQYF
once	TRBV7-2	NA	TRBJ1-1	TGTGCCAGCAGCTCCCACCCCCCGGTGAACACTGAAGCTTTCTTT	CASSSHPPVNTEAFF